One sample yielded the 12 T cell receptor beta chains listed below, sequenced in a study of blood T cell repertoires in COVID-19. The data were produced by immunoSEQ multiplex PCR, yet TCRdb's version contains in-frame clones alone and is incomplete. The sample gives some 130,000 clones, roughly three quarters of which show up once; just over 6% is in the top ten. Sequencing used PBMCs or T cells enriched from blood (not recorded which). The source is a woman in her fifties or sixties who had recovered from COVID-19.

This chain links TRBV7-6 with TRBJ2-7, with 7 bases identical to TRBD1. The CDR3 extends over 14 amino acids. V shed 5 bases and J 3 bases; nucleotides not matched to a gene: 7. Germline CDR1 SGHVS, CDR2 FNYEAQ. CDR3 sequence reads: CASSPGTANYEQYF. CDR3 coding DNA: TGTGCCAGCAGCCCGGGGACAGCTAACTACGAGCAGTACTTC.

The genes are TRBV4-1 and TRBJ1-3; 8 bases map to TRBD1. V was pared by 8 bases and J by 8 bases, with 17 bases of the junction left unmatched. This CDR3 region has 16 residues. Looked up from germline, CDR1 is MGHRA and CDR2 is YSYEKL. This CDR3 is CASRDPGGRRGHTIYF. In nucleotides, the CDR3 is TGCGCCAGCCGCGACCCAGGGGGCCGAAGAGGCCACACCATATATTTT.

V usage is TRBV25-1 and J usage is TRBJ1-2; D is unresolved. Trimming took off 7 bases at V and 8 bases at J, with 20 bases between the two ends. Germline V CDR1 and CDR2: MGHDK, SYGVNS. This CDR3 is 14 amino acids long. CDR3 bases: TGTGCCAGCACCTTAGGCGGGGAGGGTGGCGGCTACACCTTC. Its protein product is CASTLGGEGGGYTF.

The chain employs TRBV6-5 and TRBJ1-5, with D possibly matching TRBD1 (5 bases). Germline V gives CDR1 MNHEY, CDR2 SVGAGI. The CDR3 spans 13 residues. The V and J ends lost 2 bases and 5 bases respectively, with 7 bases between them. The CDR3 DNA reads TGTGCCAGCAGTTACCAGGGCGATCAGCCCCAGCATTTT. This sequence encodes CASSYQGDQPQHF.

The chain employs TRBV6-2 or TRBV6-3 and TRBJ2-2; 11 nucleotides match TRBD2. V gave up 4 bases and J gave up 3 bases; unmatched junction bases: 4. Germline loops: CDR1 MNHEY, CDR2 SVGEGT. CDR3 size: 16 residues. This chain's CDR3 is CASSFLLAGDTGELFF. The DNA of the CDR3 is TGTGCCAGCAGTTTCCTACTAGCGGGAGACACCGGGGAGCTGTTTTTT.

This clone was seen only a few times. This rearrangement joins TRBV10-3 to TRBJ1-2; 9 nucleotides line up with TRBD1. CDR3 size: 15 residues. Trimming cost V 7 bases and J 3 bases; bases outside gene matches: 9. Germline V gene lookup returns CDR1 ENHRY and CDR2 SYGVKD. CDR3 sequence: CAITKGQGRDYGYTF. For the CDR3, the DNA is TGTGCCATCACTAAAGGACAGGGGAGGGACTATGGCTACACCTTC.

CDR3 nucleotides: TGTGCCAGCAGCTTGTTAGGCAGGGCCTCCACCGGGGAGCTGTTTTTT. It encodes CASSLLGRASTGELFF. The chain joins TRBV5-5 to TRBJ2-2, with D perhaps matching TRBD1 (5 bases). The CDR3 is 16 residues long. Trimming took off 1 base at V and 4 bases at J, with 14 bases between the two ends. Germline V gene lookup returns CDR1 SGHKS and CDR2 YYEKEE (reference sequence).

The chain has TRBV7-9 and TRBJ2-7; D is unclear. Between the trimmed V and J ends, which lost 8 bases and 2 bases, there was a span of 10 bases. The CDR3 runs 12 residues. Germline values: CDR1 SEHNR, CDR2 FQNEAQ (reference sequence). CDR3 protein: CASSQATYEQYF. In nucleotides, the CDR3 is TGTGCCAGCTCCCAGGCAACCTACGAGCAGTACTTC. Supplemented by reference TRBV7-9 and TRBJ2-7, the full variable domain reads DTGVSQNPRHKITKRGQNVTFRCDPISEHNRLYWYRQTLGQGPEFLTYFQNEAQLEKSRLLSDRFSAERPKGSFSTLEIQRTEQGDSAMYLCASSQATYEQYFGPGTRLTVT.

The genes are TRBV2 and TRBJ1-1, with 8 bases matching TRBD1. This CDR3 spans 14 amino acids. Germline CDR1 reads SNHLY; CDR2 reads FYNNEI. V shed 6 bases, J shed 2 bases, and the junction held 5 bases outside the gene matches. CDR3 sequence: CASSTDRGNTEAFF. CDR3 nucleotide sequence: TGTGCCAGCAGCACAGACAGGGGTAACACTGAAGCTTTCTTT.

The chain has TRBV27 and TRBJ1-1; 7 positions match TRBD1. Germline V gene lookup returns CDR1 MNHEY and CDR2 SMNVEV (reference sequence). The V and J ends lost 5 bases and 1 base, in that order; junction bases with no gene match: 7. This CDR3 has 15 amino acids. The CDR3 region is CASSPWDRKNTEAFF. Written as DNA, the CDR3 is TGTGCCAGCAGTCCATGGGACAGAAAGAACACTGAAGCTTTCTTT.

This chain joins TRBV5-5 and TRBJ1-3, with TRBD1 as a possible D gene (6 bases). CDR1 is SGHKS, CDR2 YYEKEE, per germline (reference sequence). The CDR3 sequence is 15 residues long. V lost 4 bases, J lost 0 bases, and 11 bases lay in between. The CDR3 DNA follows: TGTGCCAGCAGCGTAAGACAGGACTCTGGAAACACCATATATTTT. It translates to CASSVRQDSGNTIYF.

The chain recombines TRBV24-1 with TRBJ2-5, with D hard to call. CDR3 size: 15 residues. CDR1 is KGHDR and CDR2 is SFDVKD in the germline V gene. V lost 3 bases, J lost 2 bases, and 12 bases lay in between. CDR3 DNA: TGTGCCACCAGTGATCAGACACAACAACAAGAGACCCAGTACTTC. Translation: CATSDQTQQQETQYF.